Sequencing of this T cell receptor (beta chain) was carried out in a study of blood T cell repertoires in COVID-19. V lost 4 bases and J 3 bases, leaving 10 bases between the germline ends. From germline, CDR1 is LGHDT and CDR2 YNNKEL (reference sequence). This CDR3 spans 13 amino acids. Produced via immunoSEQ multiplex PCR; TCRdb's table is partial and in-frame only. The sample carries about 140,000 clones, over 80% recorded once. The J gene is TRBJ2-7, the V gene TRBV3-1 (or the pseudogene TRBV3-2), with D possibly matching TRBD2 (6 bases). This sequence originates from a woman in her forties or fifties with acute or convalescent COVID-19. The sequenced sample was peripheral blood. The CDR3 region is CASSRDFHYEQYF. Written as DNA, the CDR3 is TGTGCCAGCAGCCGGGACTTCCACTACGAGCAGTACTTC.